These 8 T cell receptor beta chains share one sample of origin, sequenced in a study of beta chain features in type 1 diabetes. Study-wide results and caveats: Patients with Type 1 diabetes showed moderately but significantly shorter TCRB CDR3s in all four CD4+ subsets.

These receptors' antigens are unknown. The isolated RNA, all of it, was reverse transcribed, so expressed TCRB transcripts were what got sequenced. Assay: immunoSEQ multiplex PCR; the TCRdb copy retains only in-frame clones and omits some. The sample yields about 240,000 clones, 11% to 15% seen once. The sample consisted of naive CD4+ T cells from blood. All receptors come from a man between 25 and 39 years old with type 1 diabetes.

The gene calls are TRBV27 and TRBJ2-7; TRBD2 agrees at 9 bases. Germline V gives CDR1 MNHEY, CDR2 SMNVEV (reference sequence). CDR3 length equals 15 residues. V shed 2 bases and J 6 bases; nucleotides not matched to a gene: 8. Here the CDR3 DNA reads TGTGCCAGCAGTTTACGACCCGGGACTAGCTCCGAGCAGTACTTC. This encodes CASSLRPGTSSEQYF.

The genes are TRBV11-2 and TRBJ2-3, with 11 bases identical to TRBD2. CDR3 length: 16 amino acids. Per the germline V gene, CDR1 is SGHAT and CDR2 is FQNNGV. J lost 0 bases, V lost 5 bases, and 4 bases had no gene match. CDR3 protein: CASSPGLAASTDTQYF. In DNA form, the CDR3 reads TGTGCCAGCAGCCCGGGACTAGCGGCTAGCACAGATACGCAGTATTTT. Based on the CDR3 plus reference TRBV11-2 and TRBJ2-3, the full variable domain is EAGVAQSPRYKIIEKRQSVAFWCNPISGHATLYWYQQILGQGPKLLIQFQNNGVVDDSQLPKDRFSAERLKGVDSTLKIQPAKLEDSAVYLCASSPGLAASTDTQYFGPGTRLTVL.

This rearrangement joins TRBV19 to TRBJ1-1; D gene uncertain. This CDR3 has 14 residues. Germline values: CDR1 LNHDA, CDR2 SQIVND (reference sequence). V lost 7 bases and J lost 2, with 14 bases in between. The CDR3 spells CASTQRLPNTEAFF. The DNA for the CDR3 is TGTGCCAGTACCCAGCGCCTTCCTAACACTGAAGCTTTCTTT.

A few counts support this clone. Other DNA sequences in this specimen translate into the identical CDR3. The chain's CDR3 is CASSPGSNQPQHF. CDR3 DNA sequence: TGTGCCAGCTCACCAGGGAGTAATCAGCCCCAGCATTTT. The gene calls are TRBV18 and TRBJ1-5, with D uncertain. Germline values: CDR1 KGHSH, CDR2 LQKENI. CDR3 size: 13 residues. V lost 2 bases, J lost 4 bases, and 6 bases lay in between. Together with reference TRBV18 and TRBJ1-5, the CDR3 gives the full variable domain: NAGVMQNPRHLVRRRGQEARLRCSPMKGHSHVYWYRQLPEEGLKFMVYLQKENIIDESGMPKERFSAEFPKEGPSILRIQQVVRGDSAAYFCASSPGSNQPQHFGDGTRLSIL.

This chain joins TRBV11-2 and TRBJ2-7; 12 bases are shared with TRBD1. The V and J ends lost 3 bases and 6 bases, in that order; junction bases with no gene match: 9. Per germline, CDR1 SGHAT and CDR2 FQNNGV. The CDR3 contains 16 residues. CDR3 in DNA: TGTGCCAGCAGCTTGGGGACAGGGGGCTATTCTGGCGAGCAGTACTTC. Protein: CASSLGTGGYSGEQYF.

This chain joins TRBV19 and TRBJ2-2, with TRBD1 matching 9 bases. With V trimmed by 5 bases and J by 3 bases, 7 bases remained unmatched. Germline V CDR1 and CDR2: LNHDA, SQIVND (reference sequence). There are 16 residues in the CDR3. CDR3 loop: CASSSMYRGHTGELFF. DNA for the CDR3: TGTGCCAGTAGTTCGATGTACAGGGGGCACACCGGGGAGCTGTTTTTT.

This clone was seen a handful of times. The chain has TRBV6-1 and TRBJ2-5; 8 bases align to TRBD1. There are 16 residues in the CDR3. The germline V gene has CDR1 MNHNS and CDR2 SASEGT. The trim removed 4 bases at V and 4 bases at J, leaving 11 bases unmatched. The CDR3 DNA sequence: TGTGCCAGCAGTGCAGGGGGCGATCCGGCAGGAGAGACCCAGTACTTC. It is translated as CASSAGGDPAGETQYF.

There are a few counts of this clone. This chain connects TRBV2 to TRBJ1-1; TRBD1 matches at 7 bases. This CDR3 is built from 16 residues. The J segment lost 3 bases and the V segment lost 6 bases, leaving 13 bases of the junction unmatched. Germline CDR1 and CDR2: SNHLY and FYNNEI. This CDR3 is CASSGTELGADTEAFF. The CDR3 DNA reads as TGTGCCAGCAGCGGGACAGAACTAGGAGCGGACACTGAAGCTTTCTTT.